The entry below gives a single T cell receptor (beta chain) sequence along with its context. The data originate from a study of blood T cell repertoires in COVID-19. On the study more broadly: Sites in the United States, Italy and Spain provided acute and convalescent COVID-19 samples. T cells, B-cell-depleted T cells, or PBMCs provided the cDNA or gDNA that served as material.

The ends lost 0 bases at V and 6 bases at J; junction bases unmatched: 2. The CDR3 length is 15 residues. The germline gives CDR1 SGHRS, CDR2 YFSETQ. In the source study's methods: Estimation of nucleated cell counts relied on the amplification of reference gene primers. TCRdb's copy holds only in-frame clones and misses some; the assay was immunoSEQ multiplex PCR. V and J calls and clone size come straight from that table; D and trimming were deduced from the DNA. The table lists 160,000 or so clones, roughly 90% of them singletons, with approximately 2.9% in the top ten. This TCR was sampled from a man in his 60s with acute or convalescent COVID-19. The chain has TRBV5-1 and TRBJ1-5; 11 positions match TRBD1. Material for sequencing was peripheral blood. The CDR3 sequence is CASSLDGQGAQPQHF. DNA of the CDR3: TGCGCCAGCAGCTTGGATGGACAGGGGGCTCAGCCCCAGCATTTT.